This TCR beta chain was profiled in a study of PD-1 blockade in classical Hodgkin lymphoma. About this clone: The antigen is not known.

General study points: Whereas CD4+ TCR diversity had risen significantly by C4D1, CD8+ TCR diversity had not. Diversity similar to that of newly diagnosed patients was seen at baseline in complete responders. Reports described newly diagnosed patients as having lower baseline TCR diversity than healthy donors.

Each patient's relapse followed autologous stem cell transplantation, and brentuximab vedotin exposure varied. Patients reached a best response of complete response, partial response or progressive disease. TCRdb's table, derived via immunoSEQ multiplex PCR, lists solely in-frame clones and lacks some. The sample includes about 42,000 clones, around 71% of them seen just once. The TCR sequence derives from a human donor with classical Hodgkin lymphoma. Sequenced here: peripheral blood mononuclear cells (PBMCs), sampled at baseline.

The CDR3 DNA is TGCGCCAGCAGCGGGAGTCTAAACAATGAGCAGTTCTTC. This sequence encodes CASSGSLNNEQFF. The gene calls are TRBV4-3 and TRBJ2-1, with D perhaps TRBD2 (5 bases). CDR3 length: 13 amino acids. The V gene lost 5 bases and the J gene lost 5 bases, with 10 bases spanning the gap. Germline lookup yields CDR1 LGHNA and CDR2 YSLEER.